The clone carrying this T cell receptor beta chain was seen only once. The sample is drawn from a study of blood T cell repertoires in COVID-19. As for the study in general: Researchers got acute and convalescent COVID-19 samples from the United States, Italy and Spain. Nucleic acid was either cDNA or gDNA, and it came from T cells, B-cell-depleted T cells, or PBMCs.

In terms of age and location, participants ranged from roughly 18 to 89 years and lived in approximately 24 US areas. Original data processing: By means of reference gene primer amplification, nucleated cell counts were estimated. Method: immunoSEQ multiplex PCR; TCRdb's copy keeps in-frame clones and lacks some. That table supplies the V and J calls and clone size; D and trimming were determined from the DNA. The table lists 300,000 to 400,000 clones, approximately 88% of them singletons, with 5% to 6% in the top ten. Specimen: PBMCs or T cells enriched from blood (not recorded which). The source is a man between 25 and 39 years old who had recovered from COVID-19.

Written as DNA, the CDR3 is TGTGCCAGCTCACTTTCACCTCCGGGACAGGGGGCCGGAGATACGCAGTATTTT. Protein product: CASSLSPPGQGAGDTQYF. The chain carries TRBV18 and TRBJ2-3, with 12 bases matching TRBD1. The trim removed 4 bases at V and 5 bases at J, leaving 13 bases unmatched. Germline values: CDR1 KGHSH, CDR2 LQKENI. This CDR3 has 18 residues.